The 6 T cell receptor beta chains given below trace back to one sample, sequenced in a study of cytomegalovirus exposure and HLA in healthy donors. Repertoires were generated with immunoSEQ multiplex PCR, while TCRdb's copy carries only in-frame clones and drops some. The profile covers fewer than 120,000 clones, with more than 70% appearing a single time and around 2% taken by the ten largest. Source material: PBMCs. These receptors were collected from a young woman in good health and CMV-seronegative.

The J gene is TRBJ2-7, the V gene TRBV7-8, with D perhaps matching TRBD2 (5 bases). V was cut by 1 base and J by 2 bases, with 9 bases left in between. The CDR3 length is 14 residues. The germline V gene encodes CDR1 SGHVS and CDR2 FQNEAQ. CDR3 sequence (DNA): TGTGCCAGCAGCTTAGGGACGGGGACCTACGAGCAGTACTTC. It is translated as CASSLGTGTYEQYF.

V and J are TRBV10-3 and TRBJ2-7; maybe TRBD1 (6 bases). The germline V gene has CDR1 ENHRY and CDR2 SYGVKD. V dropped 0 bases and J dropped 5 bases, with 14 bases sitting between them. The CDR3 has 15 amino acids. The CDR3, as DNA: TGTGCCATCAGTGAGTCGAAGATCAGGGGCAACGAGCAGTACTTC. Its protein product is CAISESKIRGNEQYF.

The chain carries TRBV6-4 and TRBJ2-7, with a tentative D call TRBD2 (5 bases). Trimming stripped 10 bases from V and 3 bases from J, with 16 bases between. This CDR3 is 13 amino acids long. In germline, CDR1 is MRHNA, CDR2 SNTAGT. CDR3 loop: CATWRKLRYEQYF. CDR3 nucleotide sequence: TGTGCCACCTGGAGGAAGTTGCGCTACGAGCAGTACTTC.

The chain couples TRBV7-3 to TRBJ2-7; 9 nucleotides line up with TRBD2. Germline values: CDR1 SGHTA, CDR2 FQGTGA. The CDR3 totals 13 residues. With 6 bases clipped from V and 3 bases from J, the junction kept 3 bases outside the gene matches. CDR3 in amino acids: CASRASGDYEQYF. CDR3 sequence (DNA): TGTGCCAGCAGGGCTAGCGGGGACTACGAGCAGTACTTC.

The chain joins TRBV28 to TRBJ1-5; D not resolved. CDR1 is MDHEN, CDR2 SYDVKM, per germline. The CDR3 is made up of 16 amino acids. The V gene lost 5 bases and the J gene lost 0 bases, with 14 bases spanning the gap. Here the CDR3 reads CASSPLTRGSNQPQHF. The CDR3 nucleotides are TGTGCCAGCAGTCCTCTGACTCGCGGTAGCAATCAGCCCCAGCATTTT.

The J gene is TRBJ2-7, the V gene TRBV19; weak D call: TRBD2 (6 bases). CDR1 and CDR2 from the germline V gene are LNHDA and SQIVND (reference sequence). Trimming left V 3 bases short and J 3 bases short, with 21 bases between. There are 17 residues in the CDR3. CDR3 in DNA: TGTGCCAGTAGTATTTTTGCTACCACGACTAGTATCTACGAGCAGTACTTC. Translating gives CASSIFATTTSIYEQYF. Complete variable domain (other parts from reference TRBV19 and TRBJ2-7): DGGITQSPKYLFRKEGQNVTLSCEQNLNHDAMYWYRQDPGQGLRLIYYSQIVNDFQKGDIAEGYSVSREKKESFPLTVTSAQKNPTAFYLCASSIFATTTSIYEQYFGPGTRLTVT.